The 24 T cell receptor beta chains below come from one sample, sequenced in a study of a mutant IDH1 vaccine in newly diagnosed glioma. Using immunoSEQ multiplex PCR, the repertoire was profiled, and TCRdb retains in-frame clones only, with some absent. The sample contains more than 25,000 clones, 79% of which appear only once. No antigen has been identified for these receptors. Time point specified: week 35, safety follow-up. What each vaccine dose contained was 300 ug of mutant IDH1 20-mer peptide, accompanied by topical imiquimod. The specimen comprised PBMCs, sampled from a glioma patient whose treatment included an IDH1 peptide vaccine. The receptors were gathered from a woman aged 25 to 39 with glioma. Some clones in this sample may be carry-over from other donors' samples.

The genes are TRBV2 and TRBJ1-5, with D possibly being TRBD1 (5 bases). The V gene lost 8 bases and the J gene lost 4 bases, with 12 bases spanning the gap. CDR3 size: 13 residues. CDR1 and CDR2 (germline): SNHLY, FYNNEI. The chain's CDR3 is CASGGLGNQPQHF. The CDR3 DNA reads as TGTGCCAGCGGGGGTTTAGGTAATCAGCCCCAGCATTTT.

The chain couples TRBV9 to TRBJ2-1, with 7 nucleotides matching TRBD1. The CDR3 covers 17 residues. Losses at the gene ends were 3 bases for V and 5 bases for J; bases not matched to a gene: 14. Germline-derived CDR1 and CDR2 are SGDLS and YYNGEE. The chain's CDR3 is CASSDQQGSVRHNEQFF. The DNA of the CDR3 is TGTGCCAGCAGCGATCAACAGGGGTCAGTAAGACACAATGAGCAGTTCTTC.

This clone was seen only once. The V call is TRBV19, the J call TRBJ2-7; 7 bases are shared with TRBD1. This CDR3 contains 15 residues. The trim removed 2 bases at V and 4 bases at J, leaving 8 bases unmatched. The germline V gene has CDR1 LNHDA and CDR2 SQIVND (reference sequence). The CDR3 region has the DNA TGTGCCAGTAGTATACAGGGGGACCTCCGATACGAGCAGTACTTC. It specifies CASSIQGDLRYEQYF. Full variable domain (rest looked up from reference TRBV19 and TRBJ2-7): DGGITQSPKYLFRKEGQNVTLSCEQNLNHDAMYWYRQDPGQGLRLIYYSQIVNDFQKGDIAEGYSVSREKKESFPLTVTSAQKNPTAFYLCASSIQGDLRYEQYFGPGTRLTVT.

J is TRBJ2-2 and V is TRBV6-5; the D gene is possibly TRBD1 (6 bases). From germline, CDR1 is MNHEY and CDR2 SVGAGI. This CDR3 contains 16 residues. Trimming pared 4 bases from V and 0 bases from J, leaving 12 bases between. CDR3: CASSWGPFANTGELFF. The CDR3 DNA reads as TGTGCCAGCAGTTGGGGGCCATTCGCGAACACCGGGGAGCTGTTTTTT.

The chain links TRBV6-6 to TRBJ1-1; unclear D gene. The CDR3 is 15 residues long. Trimming removed 6 bases from V and 4 bases from J, with 18 bases in between. The germline V gene encodes CDR1 MNHNY and CDR2 SVGAGI (reference sequence). The CDR3 sequence: CASSSEPPMGTEAFF. The CDR3 DNA is TGTGCCAGCAGCTCCGAACCACCCATGGGCACTGAAGCTTTCTTT.

The chain links TRBV5-8 to TRBJ2-7; D call uncertain. The CDR3 runs to 12 residues. Per the germline V gene, CDR1 is SGHTS and CDR2 is YDEGEE. The V end was cut by 7 bases, the J end by 1 base, with 9 bases between. The CDR3 region has the DNA TGTGCCAGCCAAGACGGTTCCTACGAGCAGTACTTC. The encoded protein is CASQDGSYEQYF.

The chain joins TRBV19 to TRBJ2-2; D is unclear. The V end was cut by 7 bases, the J end by 2 bases, with 17 bases between. This CDR3 has 16 residues. Germline values: CDR1 LNHDA, CDR2 SQIVND (reference sequence). CDR3 region: CASIPSGTLNTGELFF. Here the CDR3 DNA reads TGTGCCAGTATTCCCTCGGGTACCCTAAACACCGGGGAGCTGTTTTTT.

The V and J genes are TRBV5-1 and TRBJ2-3, with unresolved D. This CDR3 comprises 14 residues. Per germline, CDR1 SGHRS and CDR2 YFSETQ. Trimming shortened V by 4 bases and J by 6 bases, and 15 bases separated the two germline ends. The CDR3 DNA reads TGCGCCAGCAGCCCAGACCCCTCTTCCGATACGCAGTATTTT. Translated: CASSPDPSSDTQYF.

J is TRBJ2-7 and V is TRBV25-1; no firm D call. Deletions cut 8 bases from V and 3 bases from J, with 14 bases between. This CDR3 spans 13 amino acids. Germline-derived CDR1 and CDR2 are MGHDK and SYGVNS. This chain's CDR3 is CASGGSINYEQYF. The CDR3 DNA reads TGTGCCAGCGGCGGATCAATTAACTACGAGCAGTACTTC.

This chain connects TRBV7-9 to TRBJ2-7; a weak D match, TRBD1 (7 bases). This CDR3 is 17 amino acids long. Trimming removed 4 bases from V and 6 bases from J, with 25 bases in between. In germline, CDR1 is SEHNR, CDR2 FQNEAQ (reference sequence). DNA of the CDR3: TGTGCCAGCAGCTCACAATTCGGGAGACAGGGTTCCCTCGAGCAGTACTTC. Translation: CASSSQFGRQGSLEQYF.

This chain connects TRBV5-1 to TRBJ2-5; 8 positions agree with TRBD1. Unmatched junction bases numbered 8, after V lost 5 bases and J lost 5 bases. The CDR3 is made up of 14 amino acids. Germline V lookup: CDR1 SGHRS, CDR2 YFSETQ. CDR3 bases: TGCGCCAGCAGTTTCCTCGGACAGGGCGAGACCCAGTACTTC. This gives the protein CASSFLGQGETQYF.

The CDR3: CASSLGQITEAFF. CDR3 bases: TGTGCCAGCAGCTTGGGACAGATCACTGAAGCTTTCTTT. This sequence joins TRBV5-6 and TRBJ1-1; D is perhaps TRBD1 (5 bases). The CDR3 contains 13 residues. The V gene lost 0 bases and the J gene lost 4 bases, with 7 bases spanning the gap. Germline CDR1 and CDR2: SGHDT and YYEEEE.

This chain joins TRBV5-6 and TRBJ1-2, with 10 positions matching TRBD1. This CDR3 spans 16 amino acids. With V trimmed by 4 bases and J by 4 bases, 10 bases remained unmatched. CDR1 and CDR2 (germline): SGHDT, YYEEEE. The CDR3 region has the DNA TGTGCCAGCAGCCTCCTCTCCGGGACAGGGGCCTATGGCTACACCTTC. This gives the protein CASSLLSGTGAYGYTF.

This chain connects TRBV21-1 to TRBJ1-5. TRBV21-1 is noted as a pseudogene. This CDR3 is built from 14 residues. CDR3 in DNA: TGTGCCAGCAGCAAACGGGGCCCCAATCAGCCCCAGCATTTT. This translates into CASSKRGPNQPQHF.

This rearrangement joins TRBV9 to TRBJ1-5; 8 bases agree with TRBD1. The trim removed 0 bases at V and 4 bases at J, leaving 3 bases unmatched. The V gene's germline CDR1 is SGDLS and CDR2 YYNGEE. The CDR3 contains 15 residues. The DNA of the CDR3 is TGTGCCAGCAGCGTAGGGACAGGGTCGAATCAGCCCCAGCATTTT. As protein: CASSVGTGSNQPQHF.

This clone was recorded once. The chain combines TRBV5-1 with TRBJ2-7; 10 bases are shared with TRBD1. Germline V gene sequence: CDR1 SGHRS, CDR2 YFSETQ. This CDR3 has 15 residues. Germline trimming cut 4 bases from V and 3 bases from J; bases unmatched to any gene: 7. The CDR3 DNA sequence: TGCGCCAGCAGCGGAATAAGGACAGGGGGCTACGAGCAGTACTTC. Translating gives CASSGIRTGGYEQYF.

The gene calls are TRBV12-5 and TRBJ1-2; D is perhaps TRBD1 (5 bases). This CDR3 is built from 15 residues. CDR1 LGHNT and CDR2 FRNRAP come from the germline V gene. V was clipped by 5 bases and J by 6 bases, with 19 bases between them. The CDR3 sequence is CASGPWGGRKDGYTF. In nucleotides, the CDR3 is TGTGCTAGTGGTCCCTGGGGGGGTAGGAAGGATGGCTACACCTTC.

This chain joins TRBV6-1 and TRBJ1-5; 7 bases map to TRBD1. CDR1 and CDR2 (germline): MNHNS, SASEGT. This CDR3 is built from 14 residues. The ends lost 1 base at V and 7 bases at J; junction bases unmatched: 4. The CDR3 is CASSEESRGQPQHF. The CDR3 DNA follows: TGTGCCAGCAGTGAAGAAAGCAGGGGGCAGCCCCAGCATTTT.

The chain links TRBV6-6 to TRBJ1-5; D not certain. The CDR3 is 13 residues long. V lost 6 bases and J lost 6, with 12 bases in between. Germline CDR1 reads MNHNY; CDR2 reads SVGAGI (reference sequence). This chain's CDR3 is CASRGAIPQPQHF. For the CDR3, the DNA is TGTGCCAGCAGGGGAGCGATTCCTCAGCCCCAGCATTTT.

This clone was detected only once. V is TRBV7-9 and J is TRBJ2-7, with 11 nucleotides matching TRBD2. Germline lookup yields CDR1 SEHNR and CDR2 FQNEAQ (reference sequence). This CDR3 contains 13 residues. Trimming at V came to 6 bases and at J to 5 bases, leaving 3 bases not matched to a gene. The chain's CDR3 is CASRMTSGNEQYF. In DNA form, the CDR3 reads TGTGCCAGCAGGATGACTAGCGGGAACGAGCAGTACTTC.

The genes are TRBV4-1 and TRBJ1-3; D is ambiguous. CDR3 size: 17 residues. CDR1 and CDR2 (germline): MGHRA, YSYEKL. V lost 3 bases, J lost 0 bases, and 15 bases lay in between. The CDR3 DNA reads as TGCGCCAGCAGCCAGACGGACGCCTGGAGCTCTGGAAACACCATATATTTT. This encodes CASSQTDAWSSGNTIYF.

The CDR3 sequence is CASSRGDGGNTIYF. CDR3 nucleotide sequence: TGTGCCAGCAGTAGGGGAGACGGGGGAAACACCATATATTTT. The chain uses TRBV2 and TRBJ1-3, with TRBD1 as a possible D gene (5 bases). The CDR3 is made up of 14 amino acids. CDR1 SNHLY and CDR2 FYNNEI come from the germline V gene. The V gene lost 5 bases and the J gene lost 4 bases, with 12 bases spanning the gap.

The chain employs TRBV7-8 and TRBJ2-3; TRBD1 is a possible D gene (5 bases). Trimming left V 5 bases short and J 1 base short, with 13 bases between. The CDR3 is 15 amino acids. Germline CDR1 and CDR2: SGHVS and FQNEAQ. The CDR3 sequence: CASSPRAGRTDTQYF. The DNA of the CDR3 is TGTGCCAGCAGCCCCCGCGCAGGGCGCACAGATACGCAGTATTTT.

This chain joins TRBV29-1 and TRBJ2-3; D unclear. There are 11 residues in the CDR3. V lost 2 bases and J 6 bases, leaving 6 bases between the germline ends. Germline CDR1 is SQVTM and CDR2 is ANQGSEA. The CDR3 nucleotides read TGCAGCGTTGAACCTCCGGATACGCAGTATTTT. Amino acids: CSVEPPDTQYF.